One T cell receptor beta chain is described in this entry. This entry is derived from a study of T cells after yellow fever vaccination. TCRdb fed the 5' RACE reads into MiXCR, producing one record per CDR3 protein. Seen here are hundreds of thousands of distinct CDR3 sequences, about 14% observed once, and the top ten hold roughly 13%. The sequences come from PBMCs, collected on the day of the yellow fever booster vaccination. The sequence was collected from a man younger than 45 who received the YFV17D yellow fever vaccine.

The CDR3, as DNA: TGTGCCAGCAGCCAAGTTTTCCCAACTAATGAAAAACTGTTTTTT. This sequence encodes CASSQVFPTNEKLFF. This chain joins TRBV3-1 and TRBJ1-4, with unresolved D. The CDR3 length is 15 residues. Germline assignment: CDR1 LGHDT and CDR2 YNNKEL (reference sequence). Trimming stripped 1 base from V and 0 bases from J, with 6 bases between.